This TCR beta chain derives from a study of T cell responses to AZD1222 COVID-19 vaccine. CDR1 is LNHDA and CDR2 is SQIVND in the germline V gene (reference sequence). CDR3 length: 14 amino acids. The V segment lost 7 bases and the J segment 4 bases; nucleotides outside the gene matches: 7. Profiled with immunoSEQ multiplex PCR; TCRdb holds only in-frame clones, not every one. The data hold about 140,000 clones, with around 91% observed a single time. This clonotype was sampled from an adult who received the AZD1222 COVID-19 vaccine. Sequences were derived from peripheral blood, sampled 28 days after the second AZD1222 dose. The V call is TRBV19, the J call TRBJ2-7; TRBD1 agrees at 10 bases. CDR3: CASTQTGGRYEQYF. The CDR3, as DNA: TGTGCCAGTACCCAGACAGGGGGCCGGTACGAGCAGTACTTC. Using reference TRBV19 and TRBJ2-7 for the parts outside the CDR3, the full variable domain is DGGITQSPKYLFRKEGQNVTLSCEQNLNHDAMYWYRQDPGQGLRLIYYSQIVNDFQKGDIAEGYSVSREKKESFPLTVTSAQKNPTAFYLCASTQTGGRYEQYFGPGTRLTVT.